This T cell receptor (beta chain) came from a study of OX40 agonist ivuxolimab in advanced cancers. For the study at large: At under 85% male, the cohort had a mean age of roughly 60 years, ranging from about 20 to 80. Study findings and constraints: It was also the case that some nonresponders had low normalized T-cell clonal expansion.

About this clone: Its specificity is not known.

Profiled with immunoSEQ multiplex PCR; TCRdb holds only in-frame clones, not every one. Of over 55,000 clones listed, 65% to 80% are singletons. The CDR3 covers 14 residues. After removal of 3 bases from V and 7 bases from J, the junction contained 1 base not matched to a gene. The germline V gene encodes CDR1 SGHNT and CDR2 YYREEE (reference sequence). This TCR was sampled from an adult with an advanced solid tumor such as melanoma, head and neck, liver or kidney cancer. The material was CD4+ or CD8+ T cells sorted from blood, obtained in a trial of the OX40 agonist ivuxolimab. J is TRBJ2-1 and V is TRBV5-4, with TRBD2 matching 13 bases. The DNA for the CDR3 is TGTGCCAGCAGCTCGACTAGCGGGGGGAATGAGCAGTTCTTC. It yields the protein CASSSTSGGNEQFF.